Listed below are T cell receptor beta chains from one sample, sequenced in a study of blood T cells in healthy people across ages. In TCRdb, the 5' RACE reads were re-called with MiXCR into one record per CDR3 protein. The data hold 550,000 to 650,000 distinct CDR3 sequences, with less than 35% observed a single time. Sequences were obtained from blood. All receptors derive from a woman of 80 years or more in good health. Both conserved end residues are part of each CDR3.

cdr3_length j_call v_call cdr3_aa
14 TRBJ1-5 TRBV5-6 CASNQWGSNQPQHF
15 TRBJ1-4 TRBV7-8 CASSFDRATNEKLFF
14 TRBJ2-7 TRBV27 CASSRLGVGYEQYF
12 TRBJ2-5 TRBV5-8 CASSFPRATQYF
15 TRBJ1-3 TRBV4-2 CASSQDHLYGNTIYF
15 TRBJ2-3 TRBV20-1 CSATVRDRGADTQYF
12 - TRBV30 CAWSPSYNEQYF
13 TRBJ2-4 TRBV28 CASSPGGFDIQYF
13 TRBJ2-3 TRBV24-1 CATRPSPGDTQYF
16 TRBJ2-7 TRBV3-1 CASSQGRGVLVNEQYF
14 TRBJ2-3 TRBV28 CASSLPPMTDTQYF
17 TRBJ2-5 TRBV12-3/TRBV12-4 CASRSSSRRGVQETQYF
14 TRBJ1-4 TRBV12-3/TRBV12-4 CASRATAFNEKLFF
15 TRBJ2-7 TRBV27 CASSLRVSGGYEQYF
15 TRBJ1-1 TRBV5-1 CASSLGGSMNTEAFF
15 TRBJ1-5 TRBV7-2 CASSLGEHSNQPQHF
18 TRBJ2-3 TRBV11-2 CASSFLLVAGGPPDTQYF
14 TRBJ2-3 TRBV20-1 CSASGGSRGDTQYF
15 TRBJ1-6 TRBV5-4 CASNLYRDGNSPLHF
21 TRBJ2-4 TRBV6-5 CASSYSVGTGQAMGTKNIQYF
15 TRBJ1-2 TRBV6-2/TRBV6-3 CASRRSPPTTYGYTF
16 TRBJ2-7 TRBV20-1 CSARDIQGENSYEQYF
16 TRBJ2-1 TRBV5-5 CASSLGLLSSYNEQFF
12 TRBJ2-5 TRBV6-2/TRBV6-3 CASSMLRETQYF
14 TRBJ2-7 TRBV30 CAWTRTQSSYEQYF
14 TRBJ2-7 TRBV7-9 CASSPAGGPREQYF
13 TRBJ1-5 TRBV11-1 CASSAAEYQPQHF
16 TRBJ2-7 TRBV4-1 CASSQDLAGGPYEQYF
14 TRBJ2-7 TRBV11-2 CASSLNRGPYEQYF
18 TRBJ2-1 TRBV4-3 CASSQDGYRLGPYNEQFF
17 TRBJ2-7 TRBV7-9 CASSLVPPGQGGNEQYF
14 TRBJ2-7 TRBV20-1 CSAAEQGPFYEQYF
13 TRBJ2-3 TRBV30 CAWGIGARDTQYF
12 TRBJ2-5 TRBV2 CASRGGGETQYF
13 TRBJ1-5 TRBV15 CATSQQGNQPQHF
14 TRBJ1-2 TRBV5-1 CASSLDREAYGYTF
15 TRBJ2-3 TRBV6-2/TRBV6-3 CASDRIQGNTDTQYF
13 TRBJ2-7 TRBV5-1 CANSLGQAYEQYF
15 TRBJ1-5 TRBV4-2 CASSQEGTGIQPQHF
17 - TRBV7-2 CASSLFPRGPVGETQYF
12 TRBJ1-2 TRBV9 CASSVSSYGYTF
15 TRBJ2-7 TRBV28 CASSRGRARPYEQYF
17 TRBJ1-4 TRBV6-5 CASSYSFRDMSNEKLFF
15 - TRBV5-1 CASGFGRLYQETQFF
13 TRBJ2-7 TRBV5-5 CASGRDRGDEQYF
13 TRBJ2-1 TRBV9 CASSVADYNEQFF
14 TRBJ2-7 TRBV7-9 CASSFSTGTHEQYF
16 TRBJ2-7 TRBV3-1 CASSQRWGQGSYEQYF
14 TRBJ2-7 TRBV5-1 CASSLATGIYEQYF
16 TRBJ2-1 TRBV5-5 CASSQDPGGAFNEQFF
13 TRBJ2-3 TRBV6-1 CASTRDRGDTQYF
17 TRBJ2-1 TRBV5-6 CAGSRRTSGGGYNEQFF
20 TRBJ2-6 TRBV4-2 CASSQDPPAGDYSGANALTF
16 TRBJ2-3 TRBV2 CASRRLAGASTDTQYF
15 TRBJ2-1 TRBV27 CASSPRTGTHNEQFF
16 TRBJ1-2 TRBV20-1 CSADPKQGGRSYGYTF
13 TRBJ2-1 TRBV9 CASSALAFHEQFF
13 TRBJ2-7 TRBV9 CASSVGLVSEQYF
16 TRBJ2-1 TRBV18 CASSLRDPGSSYEQFF
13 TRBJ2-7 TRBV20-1 CSARTALSYEQYF